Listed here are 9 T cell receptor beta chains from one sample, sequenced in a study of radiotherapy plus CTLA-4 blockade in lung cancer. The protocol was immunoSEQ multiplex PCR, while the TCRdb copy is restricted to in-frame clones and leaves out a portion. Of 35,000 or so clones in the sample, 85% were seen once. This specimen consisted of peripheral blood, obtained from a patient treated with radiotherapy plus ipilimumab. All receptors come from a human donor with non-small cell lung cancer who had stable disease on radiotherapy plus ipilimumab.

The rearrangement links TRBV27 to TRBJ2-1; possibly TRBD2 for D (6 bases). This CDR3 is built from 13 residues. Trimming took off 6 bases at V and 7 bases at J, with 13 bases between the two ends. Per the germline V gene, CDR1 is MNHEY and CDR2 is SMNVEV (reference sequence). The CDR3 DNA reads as TGTGCCAGCAGGGGGGGTGGAGAGAATGAGCAGTTCTTC. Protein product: CASRGGGENEQFF.

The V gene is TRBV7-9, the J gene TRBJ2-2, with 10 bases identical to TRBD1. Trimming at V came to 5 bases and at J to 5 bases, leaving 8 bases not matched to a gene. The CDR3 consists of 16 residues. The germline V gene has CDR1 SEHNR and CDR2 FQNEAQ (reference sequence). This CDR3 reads CASSPRQGAHTGELFF. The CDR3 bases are TGTGCCAGCAGCCCACGACAGGGGGCTCATACCGGGGAGCTGTTTTTT. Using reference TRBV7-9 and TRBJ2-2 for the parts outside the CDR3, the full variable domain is DTGVSQNPRHKITKRGQNVTFRCDPISEHNRLYWYRQTLGQGPEFLTYFQNEAQLEKSRLLSDRFSAERPKGSFSTLEIQRTEQGDSAMYLCASSPRQGAHTGELFFGEGSRLTVL.

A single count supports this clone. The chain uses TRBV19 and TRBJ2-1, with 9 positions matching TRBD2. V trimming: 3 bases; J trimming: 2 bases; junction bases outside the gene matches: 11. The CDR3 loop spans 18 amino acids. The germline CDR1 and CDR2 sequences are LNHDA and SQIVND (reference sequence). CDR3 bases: TGTGCCAGTAGTATGGCCCTCTTCGCTAGCGGGACCTACAATGAGCAGTTCTTC. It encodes CASSMALFASGTYNEQFF.

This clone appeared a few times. The CDR3 region is CASSLGAANTEAFF. For the CDR3, the DNA is TGTGCCAGCAGCTTAGGGGCAGCGAACACTGAAGCTTTCTTT. This chain connects TRBV11-3 to TRBJ1-1; D not resolved. V was cut by 1 base and J by 1 base, with 7 bases left in between. Germline V gene data show CDR1 as SGHNT and CDR2 as YENEEA. The CDR3 totals 14 residues.

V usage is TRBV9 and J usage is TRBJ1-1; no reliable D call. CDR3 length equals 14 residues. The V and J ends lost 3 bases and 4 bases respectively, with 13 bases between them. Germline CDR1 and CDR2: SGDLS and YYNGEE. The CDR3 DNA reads TGTGCCAGCAGCGATTCAGGCTTCGGCACTGAAGCTTTCTTT. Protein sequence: CASSDSGFGTEAFF. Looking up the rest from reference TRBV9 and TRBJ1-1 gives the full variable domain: DSGVTQTPKHLITATGQRVTLRCSPRSGDLSVYWYQQSLDQGLQFLIQYYNGEERAKGNILERFSAQQFPDLHSELNLSSLELGDSALYFCASSDSGFGTEAFFGQGTRLTVV.

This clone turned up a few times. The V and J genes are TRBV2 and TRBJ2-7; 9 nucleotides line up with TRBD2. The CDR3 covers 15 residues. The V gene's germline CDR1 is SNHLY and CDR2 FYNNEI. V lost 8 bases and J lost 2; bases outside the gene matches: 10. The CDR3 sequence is CASRNTAGGTYEQYF. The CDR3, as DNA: TGTGCCAGCCGCAATACAGCGGGAGGAACCTACGAGCAGTACTTC.

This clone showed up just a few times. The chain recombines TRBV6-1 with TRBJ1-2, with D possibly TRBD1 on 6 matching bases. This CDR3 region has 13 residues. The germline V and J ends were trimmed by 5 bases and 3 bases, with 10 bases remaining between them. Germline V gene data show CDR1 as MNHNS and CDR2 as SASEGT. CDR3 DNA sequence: TGTGCCAGCAGTCCCGGGACACACTATGGCTACACCTTC. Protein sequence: CASSPGTHYGYTF.

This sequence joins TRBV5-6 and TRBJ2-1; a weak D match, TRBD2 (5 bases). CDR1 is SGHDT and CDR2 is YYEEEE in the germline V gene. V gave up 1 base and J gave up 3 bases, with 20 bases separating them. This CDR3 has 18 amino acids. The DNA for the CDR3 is TGTGCCAGCAGCTTGTTAAGGCTTTCTTTGAGGGTCTACAATGAGCAGTTCTTC. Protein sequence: CASSLLRLSLRVYNEQFF.

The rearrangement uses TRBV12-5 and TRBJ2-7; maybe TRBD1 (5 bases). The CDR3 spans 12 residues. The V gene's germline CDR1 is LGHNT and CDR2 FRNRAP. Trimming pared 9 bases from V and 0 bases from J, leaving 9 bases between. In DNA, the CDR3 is TGTGCTAGCCAAGGGGACTCCTACGAGCAGTACTTC. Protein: CASQGDSYEQYF.